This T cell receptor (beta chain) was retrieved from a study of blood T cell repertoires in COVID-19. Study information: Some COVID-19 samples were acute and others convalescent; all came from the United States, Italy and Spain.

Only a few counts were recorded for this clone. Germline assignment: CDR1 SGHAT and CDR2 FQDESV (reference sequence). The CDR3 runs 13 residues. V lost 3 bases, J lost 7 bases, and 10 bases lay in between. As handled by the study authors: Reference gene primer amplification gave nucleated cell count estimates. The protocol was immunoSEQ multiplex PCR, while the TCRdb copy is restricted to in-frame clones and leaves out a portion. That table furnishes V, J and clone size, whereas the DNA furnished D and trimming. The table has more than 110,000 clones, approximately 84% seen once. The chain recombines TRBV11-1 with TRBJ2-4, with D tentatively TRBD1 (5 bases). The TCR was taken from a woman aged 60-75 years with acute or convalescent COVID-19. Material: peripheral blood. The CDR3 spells CASSFQGGNIQYF. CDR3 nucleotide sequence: TGTGCCAGCAGCTTCCAGGGTGGGAACATTCAGTACTTC.